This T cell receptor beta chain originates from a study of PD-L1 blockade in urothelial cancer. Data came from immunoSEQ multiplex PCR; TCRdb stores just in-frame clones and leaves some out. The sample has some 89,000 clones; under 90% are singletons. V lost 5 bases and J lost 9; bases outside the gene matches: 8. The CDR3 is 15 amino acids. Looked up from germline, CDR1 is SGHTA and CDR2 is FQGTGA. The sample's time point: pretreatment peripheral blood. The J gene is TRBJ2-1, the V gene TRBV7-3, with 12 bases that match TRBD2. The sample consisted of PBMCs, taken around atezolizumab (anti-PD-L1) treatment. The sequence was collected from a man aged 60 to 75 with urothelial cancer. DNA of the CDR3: TGTGCCAGCAGCCTAGCGGGAGGGCCTATAGGTGAGCAGTTCTTC. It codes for CASSLAGGPIGEQFF.